A selection of T cell receptor beta chains follows, all from one sample in a study of T cells after yellow fever vaccination. TCRdb itself ran the 5' RACE reads through MiXCR, one entry per CDR3 protein. Among more than 300,000 distinct CDR3 sequences, about 10% were seen once, and the ten largest hold 3% to 4%. Here the sequenced sample was CD4+ T cells sorted from PBMCs, taken 45 days after the yellow fever booster vaccination. These receptors came from a man aged 18 to 29 who received the YFV17D yellow fever vaccine. The CDR3 runs from the conserved cysteine through the conserved F or W. D genes are given only for firm matches. Size tells how often a clone was seen (once, few, many) or the class of an expanded clone, and some rows leave it out.

>TRBJ1-2|many|TRBD1|TRBV20-1
TGCAGTGCTAGAGGACAGGGGGATGACACCTTC
CSARGQGDDTF
>TRBJ2-1|few|TRBD2|TRBV10-3
TGTGCCATCAGCCTTGGACTAGCGGGGTTCAATGAGCAGTTCTTC
CAISLGLAGFNEQFF
>TRBJ1-2|many|TRBD1|TRBV20-1
TGCAGTGCTAGAGACCAGGGGGACTATGGCTACACCTTC
CSARDQGDYGYTF
>TRBJ2-1|few|.|TRBV9
TGTGCCAGCAGCGTAGTCCCGGGGACCCACAATGAGCAGTTCTTC
CASSVVPGTHNEQFF
>TRBJ2-2|few|TRBD2|TRBV5-1
TGCGCCAGCAGCTTCCAATCGGGGACTAGCGGCCAAAACACCGGGGAGCTGTTTTTT
CASSFQSGTSGQNTGELFF
>TRBJ1-2|.|.|TRBV19
TGTGCCAGTAGTAATCTGGCAGGGGTTGGCTACACCTTC
CASSNLAGVGYTF
>TRBJ2-1|many|TRBD2|TRBV5-1
TGCGCCAGCAGCCCACGTACCGGGACTAGCGGGGGGGCTTACAATGAGCAGTTCTTC
CASSPRTGTSGGAYNEQFF
>TRBJ1-1|.|TRBD1|TRBV11-2
TGTGCCAGCAGCCGAAGACAGGGTAGCACTGAAGCTTTCTTT
CASSRRQGSTEAFF
>TRBJ2-3|few|TRBD2|TRBV5-4
TGTGCCAGCAGCCCTAGCGGGGGCCTTAGCACAGATACGCAGTATTTT
CASSPSGGLSTDTQYF
>TRBJ1-2|few|.|TRBV6-6
TGTGCCAGCAGTTACCGTGAGACAGGCGGAGCGGGCACCTTC
CASSYRETGGAGTF
>TRBJ2-5|.|.|TRBV5-1
TGCGCCAGCAGCTCCAGGTGGACGGAAGAGACCCAGTACTTC
CASSSRWTEETQYF
>TRBJ1-4|.|.|TRBV15
TGTGCCACCAGCAGAGAGGGCCTAGGGGAAAAACTGTTTTTT
CATSREGLGEKLFF
>TRBJ2-2|few|TRBD1|TRBV7-9
TGTGCCAGCAGCTTATCAGGGGGCGCCGGGGAGCTGTTTTTT
CASSLSGGAGELFF
>TRBJ2-3|few|.|TRBV5-5
TGTGCCAGCAGCTTTAGCGAGGATACGCAGTATTTT
CASSFSEDTQYF
>TRBJ1-5|few|.|TRBV6-5
TGTGCCAGCAAACAGGGCTTCAATCAGCCCCAGCATTTT
CASKQGFNQPQHF
>TRBJ2-5|.|.|TRBV18
TGTGCCAGCTCACCGGCGGTTACAATAGAGACCCAGTACTTC
CASSPAVTIETQYF
>TRBJ1-4|.|.|TRBV19
TGTGCCAGGAACTACAGGTTTGGAAAACTGTTTTTT
CARNYRFGKLFF
>TRBJ2-1|few|TRBD1|TRBV20-1
TGCAGTGCTAACGGACAGGCCGACAATGAGCAGTTCTTC
CSANGQADNEQFF
>TRBJ2-7|many|TRBD2|TRBV5-1
TGCGCCAGCAGCCTCCTCGCGGGGGGTAGCTCCTACGAGCAGTACTTC
CASSLLAGGSSYEQYF
>TRBJ1-4|.|TRBD1|TRBV3-1
TGTGCCAGCAGCCCCCTAGCAGGGGGACTCTCAGTGTTTTTT
CASSPLAGGLSVFF
>TRBJ1-2|many|.|TRBV5-1
TGCGCCAGCAGCTTGGGGGGGGAGGGCCATGGCTACACCTTC
CASSLGGEGHGYTF
>TRBJ1-1|.|.|TRBV2
TGTGCCAGCAGTGAACAGGGGATTATGAACACTGAAGCTTTCTTT
CASSEQGIMNTEAFF
>TRBJ2-3|few|TRBD2|TRBV4-2
TGTGCCAGCAGCCAAGTAACGGGGGGTTTCACAGATACGCAGTATTTT
CASSQVTGGFTDTQYF
>TRBJ2-7|.|.|TRBV6-2/TRBV6-3
TGTGCCAGCAGTTACGGGCAGGGGTGGCAAGTGCAGTACTTC
CASSYGQGWQVQYF
>TRBJ2-2|.|TRBD1|TRBV6-2/TRBV6-3
TGTGCCAGCAGACCCGACAGGGCGCCGAACTCCGGGGAGCTGTTTTTT
CASRPDRAPNSGELFF
>TRBJ1-5|.|.|TRBV6-5
TGTGCCAGCGGGGAGCTTTCCAATAGTCTGGATCAGCCCCAGCATTTT
CASGELSNSLDQPQHF
>TRBJ2-1|.|TRBD1|TRBV14
TGTGCCAGCAGCCCTCGTCAGGGGGTATTCTCCTACAATGAGCAGTTCTTC
CASSPRQGVFSYNEQFF
>TRBJ2-3|.|TRBD1|TRBV5-1
TGCGCCAGCAGCTTGGGACAGGGGAGGTCAGATACGCAGTATTTT
CASSLGQGRSDTQYF
>TRBJ1-3|many|.|TRBV5-6
TGTGCCAGCAGCTTCAGGGGAAACACCATATATTTT
CASSFRGNTIYF
>TRBJ2-5|.|TRBD2|TRBV7-2
TGTGCCAGCAGCTTCTATAGCGGGGGGATCCAGACCCAGTACTTC
CASSFYSGGIQTQYF
>TRBJ2-1|many|.|TRBV20-1
TGCAGTGCTAGAGAAGTAACGGGGGCCGGTGAGCAGTTCTTC
CSAREVTGAGEQFF
>TRBJ2-3|many|.|TRBV27
TGTGCCAGCAGTTTACTCCTCACTCACACAGATACGCAGTATTTT
CASSLLLTHTDTQYF
>TRBJ1-1|.|.|TRBV4-1
TGCGCCAGCAGCCAAAGCCATCTGAACACTGAAGCTTTCTTT
CASSQSHLNTEAFF
>TRBJ2-7|many|TRBD1|TRBV12-3/TRBV12-4
TGTGCCAGCTCGCGGACAGGCTCCTACGAGCAGTACTTC
CASSRTGSYEQYF
>TRBJ1-3|.|TRBD1|TRBV7-8
TGTGCCAGCAGCTCCACCGGGACAGGGCGTGTAAACACCATATATTTT
CASSSTGTGRVNTIYF
>TRBJ2-1|.|.|TRBV24-1
TGTGCCACCAGCCGAGGGGAGTTAACCTACAATGAGCAGTTCTTC
CATSRGELTYNEQFF
>TRBJ1-2|many|.|TRBV7-2
TGTGCCAGCAGCTTAAGGAGACAGAACTATGGCTACACCTTC
CASSLRRQNYGYTF
>TRBJ2-5|.|.|TRBV18
TGTGCCAGCTCACGAACGGGGAGGACTGAAGAGACCCAGTACTTC
CASSRTGRTEETQYF
>TRBJ1-5|many|TRBD1|TRBV2
TGTGCCAGCAGGCGGGACAGTAATCAGCCCCAGCATTTT
CASRRDSNQPQHF
>TRBJ2-1|many|.|TRBV5-1
TGCGCCAGCAGCTTGGCGGGGGTCAGTGAGCAGTTCTTC
CASSLAGVSEQFF
>TRBJ2-5|.|.|TRBV29-1
TGCAGCGGCTCGACAGATAAAGAGACCCAGTACTTC
CSGSTDKETQYF